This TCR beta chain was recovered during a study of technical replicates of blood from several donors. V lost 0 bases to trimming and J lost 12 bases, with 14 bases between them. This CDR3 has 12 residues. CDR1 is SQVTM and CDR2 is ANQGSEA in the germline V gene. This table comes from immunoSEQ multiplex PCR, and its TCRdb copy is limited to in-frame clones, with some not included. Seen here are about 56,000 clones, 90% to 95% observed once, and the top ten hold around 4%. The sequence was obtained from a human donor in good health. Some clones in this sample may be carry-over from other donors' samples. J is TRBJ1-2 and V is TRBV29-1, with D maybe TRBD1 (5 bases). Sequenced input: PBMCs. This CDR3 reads CSVEDPQGFDTF. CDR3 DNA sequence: TGCAGCGTTGAAGATCCCCAGGGATTCGACACCTTC.